The rows below give T cell receptor beta chains drawn from one sample of a study of shared T cell receptors in the human thymus. Sequenced by immunoSEQ multiplex PCR; TCRdb stores in-frame clones only, minus some. The sample holds more than 550,000 clones, more than 70% seen once. The data also belong to a second study, concerning human thymus T cells.

Source material: thymocytes. These receptors were collected from a boy in the first two years of life with a congenital heart defect. CDR3s include the opening cysteine and the closing phenylalanine or tryptophan. Each record gives: D gene, J gene, V gene, clone size, CDR3 DNA, CDR3 protein. D genes are given only for firm matches. Clone size is stated in some rows and not others, as once, few, many or a class when expanded.

NA TRBJ2-5 TRBV10-1 NA TGCGCCACCCGTCCGGCGTACAGGGCTCCAGAGACCCAGTACTTC CATRPAYRAPETQYF
TRBD2 TRBJ2-1 TRBV4-3 NA TGCGCCAGCAGCCGGTGCCGGGGGGAGAGAAATGAGCAGTTCTTC CASSRCRGERNEQFF
TRBD1 TRBJ1-1 TRBV5-1 once TGCGCCAGTGCCTTGGGACAGAGCACTGAAGCTTTCTTT CASALGQSTEAFF
TRBD1 TRBJ1-2 TRBV7-9 once TGTGCCAGCAGCTCCGGACAGGGGCGAGGATATGGCTACACCTTC CASSSGQGRGYGYTF
NA TRBJ1-1 TRBV28 NA TGTGCCAGCAGTTTTTTAGGGGCCACTGAAGCTTTCTTT CASSFLGATEAFF
TRBD1 TRBJ2-1 TRBV27 NA TGTGCCAGCAGTTCCACCACGGGACAGGGGGACAATGAGCAGTTCTTC CASSSTTGQGDNEQFF
TRBD2 TRBJ2-1 TRBV6-1 NA TGTGCCAGCAGCCTAGCGGGAGGCTACAATGAGCAGTTCTTC CASSLAGGYNEQFF
NA TRBJ2-7 TRBV18 once TGTGCCAGCTCCCCCGACACACGCTCCTACGAGCAGTACTTC CASSPDTRSYEQYF
TRBD1 TRBJ1-2 TRBV27 NA TGTGCCATATGGGACAGGGGGCATGGCTACACCTTC CAIWDRGHGYTF
TRBD1 TRBJ1-5 TRBV19 NA TGTGCCAGTAGTCCCGGGACAGGGGATAATAGCAATCAGCCCCAGCATTTT CASSPGTGDNSNQPQHF
TRBD2 TRBJ2-1 TRBV11-3 once TGTGCCAGCAGCTTAGTCGCTCTAGCGGGGAGGCTAAATGAGCAGTTCTTC CASSLVALAGRLNEQFF
NA TRBJ2-7 TRBV2 NA TGTGCCAGCAGCCCCCCCCGGCGAACGGGGGGCAGGGCCTACGAGCAGTACTTC CASSPPRRTGGRAYEQYF
NA TRBJ2-7 TRBV28 NA TGTGCCAGCAGTTTCGCGGCTAGCCATGATTTCCACGAGCAGTACTTC CASSFAASHDFHEQYF
NA TRBJ1-4 TRBV4-3 NA TGCGCCAGCAGCCCCTTCGGTCACGATGAAAAACTGTTTTTT CASSPFGHDEKLFF
NA TRBJ1-1 TRBV14 NA TGTGCCAGCAGCGAAGAAAGCGGGGTCGGAACTGAAGCTTTCTTT CASSEESGVGTEAFF
TRBD2 TRBJ2-2 TRBV15 NA TGTGCCACCAGGAATATTTTGGGACTAGCGGGAGTGGGCGGGGAGCTGTTTTTT CATRNILGLAGVGGELFF
TRBD1 TRBJ1-2 TRBV14 NA TGTGCCATCCAGGGGGCCCAAATTTCTGGCTACACCTTC CAIQGAQISGYTF